A selection of T cell receptor beta chains follows, all from one sample in a study of T-cell memory formation after mild COVID-19. TCRdb reanalysed the 5' RACE reads using MiXCR and keeps one entry per CDR3 protein. The sample has approximately 560,000 distinct CDR3 sequences; around a sixth are singletons. Sequencing was carried out using PBMCs or a T cell subset sorted from them (not recorded which). Receptors were obtained from an adult woman who had mild COVID-19 (a few samples of this study predate the infection). Cell type and time point are not known. Each CDR3 is given with its conserved first and last residue. A D gene is named only where the DNA matches it firmly. The size of a clone is reported for some rows only, either as once, few or many, or as a class for expanded clones.

d_gene	abundance	v_gene	j_gene	CDR3nt	CDR3aa
NA	many	TRBV20-1	TRBJ2-5	TGCAGTGCTAGACCCAGGGAATTACCCGGGACTCAAAGGGAGACCCAGTACTTC	CSARPRELPGTQRETQYF
TRBD2	NA	TRBV12-3/TRBV12-4	TRBJ2-7	TGTGCCAGCAGCAAAACGACTAGCGGGAGCTCCGAGCAGTACTTC	CASSKTTSGSSEQYF
TRBD1	NA	TRBV6-5	TRBJ2-7	TGTGCCAGCAGGGCCAGGGGGCCCTTTTCCTACGAGCAGTACTTC	CASRARGPFSYEQYF
TRBD2	NA	TRBV5-1	TRBJ2-7	TGCGCCAGCAGCTTCACGAGCTCCGGGACTAGCTCCGCCGAGCAGTACTTC	CASSFTSSGTSSAEQYF
NA	NA	TRBV6-6	TRBJ2-1	TGTGCCAGCCGCGACAGTGGGGTCGGGGCGTCCTACAATGAGCAGTTCTTC	CASRDSGVGASYNEQFF
NA	NA	TRBV12-3/TRBV12-4	TRBJ1-5	TGTGCCAGCAGTTTAGTGGGGCCCCAGCATTTT	CASSLVGPQHF
TRBD1	few	TRBV7-9	TRBJ2-7	TGTGCCAGCAGCGCCTGGGACAGCCATGGAGAGCAGTACTTC	CASSAWDSHGEQYF
NA	few	TRBV2	TRBJ1-1	TGTGCCAGCAGTGGGACACGGATGAACACTGAAGCTTTCTTT	CASSGTRMNTEAFF
NA	few	TRBV24-1	TRBJ2-7	TGTGCCGCTAGGGATTTCAGCTACGAGCAGTACTTC	CAARDFSYEQYF
NA	NA	TRBV2	TRBJ1-1	TGTGCCAGCAGTGTCTCCTTGAACACTGAAGCTTTCTTT	CASSVSLNTEAFF
NA	many	TRBV7-3	TRBJ2-3	TGTGCCAGCAGCTTAAGTGGGGGGGCCTCAGATACGCAGTATTTT	CASSLSGGASDTQYF
TRBD1	NA	TRBV5-1	TRBJ2-3	TGCGCCAGCAGCTTGGTAGAGACAGGGAGAGATACGCAGTATTTT	CASSLVETGRDTQYF
TRBD1	NA	TRBV18	TRBJ2-1	TGTGCCAGCTCACCGGACAGGGGGTACAATGAGCAGTTCTTC	CASSPDRGYNEQFF
TRBD2	NA	TRBV24-1	TRBJ2-1	TGTGCCACCAGTGATTTAAGGCTAGCGGGAGCATCTGAGCAGTTCTTC	CATSDLRLAGASEQFF
NA	few	TRBV7-2	TRBJ2-2	TGTGCCAGCAGCTTATTCGGGACGGCCACCGGGGAGCTGTTTTTT	CASSLFGTATGELFF
NA	few	TRBV30	TRBJ1-1	TGTGCCTGGAGTTTAGGGGTAATTATGAACACTGAAGCTTTCTTT	CAWSLGVIMNTEAFF
TRBD1	many	TRBV7-9	TRBJ2-3	TGTGCCAGCAGACAGGGGATGGGGACAGATACGCAGTATTTT	CASRQGMGTDTQYF
TRBD1	NA	TRBV7-9	TRBJ1-1	TGTGCCAGCAGCTTAGAGGAGACAGGGAGGGAAGCTTTCTTT	CASSLEETGREAFF
NA	few	TRBV13	TRBJ1-1	TGTGCCAGCAGTCAGACGCGGGGTGAAGCTTTCTTT	CASSQTRGEAFF
NA	NA	TRBV6-5	TRBJ1-2	TGTGCCAGCAGGAAGAGGGAGAGTGGCTACACCTTC	CASRKRESGYTF
NA	NA	TRBV3-1	TRBJ2-2	TGTGCCAGCAGCAGATCGAGTACCGGGGAGCTGTTTTTT	CASSRSSTGELFF
TRBD1	NA	TRBV18	TRBJ2-7	TGTGCCAGCTCTAGGGACAGGGAGACCCTGGAGCAGTACTTC	CASSRDRETLEQYF
NA	NA	TRBV18	TRBJ1-1	TGTGCCAGCTCACCAATATCGGACACTGAAGCTTTCTTT	CASSPISDTEAFF
NA	few	TRBV7-3	TRBJ2-3	TGTGCCAGCAGCTTAATCCCTAGCACAGATACGCAGTATTTT	CASSLIPSTDTQYF
NA	NA	TRBV7-9	TRBJ2-7	TGTGCCAGCAGCCAGGACAGACAACCAGAGCAGTACTTC	CASSQDRQPEQYF
NA	few	TRBV15	TRBJ1-1	TGTGCCACCAGCAGAGTGGGAGGGGAAGCTTTCTTT	CATSRVGGEAFF
TRBD1	few	TRBV29-1	TRBJ2-3	TGCAGCGTTGCCCAGGGGGCAGAGAGCACAGATACGCAGTATTTT	CSVAQGAESTDTQYF
NA	NA	TRBV7-8	TRBJ1-1	TGTGCCAGCAGCTTAGAAATTCGAGCAGTGAACACTGAAGCTTTCTTT	CASSLEIRAVNTEAFF
TRBD2	few	TRBV29-1	TRBJ2-1	TGCAGCGTTTGGGGCCTAGCGGGAGGGCTTGGGTACAATGAGCAGTTCTTC	CSVWGLAGGLGYNEQFF
NA	NA	TRBV15	TRBJ2-1	TGTGCCACCAGCAGGGGGGGAACCCCCAATGAGCAGTTCTTC	CATSRGGTPNEQFF
NA	few	TRBV2	TRBJ1-1	TGTGCCAGCAGTGTGGCCTATTTTATAACTGAAGCTTTCTTT	CASSVAYFITEAFF
TRBD1	NA	TRBV5-1	TRBJ2-7	TGCGCCAGCCACCAAACAGGGGCCTTCTCCTACGAGCAGTACTTC	CASHQTGAFSYEQYF
TRBD2	NA	TRBV30	TRBJ2-3	TGTGCCTGGATGATCGGGGGGTCAGATACGCAGTATTTT	CAWMIGGSDTQYF
NA	NA	TRBV6-5	TRBJ2-1	TGTGCCAGCAGTTCTCGGGACGCCTTCTCCTACAATGAGCAGTTCTTC	CASSSRDAFSYNEQFF
TRBD1	NA	TRBV4-3	TRBJ1-2	TGCGCCAGCAGCCAAGATATGGACAGGGGCGGCTACACCTTC	CASSQDMDRGGYTF
NA	few	TRBV15	TRBJ2-1	TGTGCCACCAGCAGAGATAGGGGGGGTAATTACAATGAGCAGTTCTTC	CATSRDRGGNYNEQFF
TRBD1	NA	TRBV12-3/TRBV12-4	TRBJ1-1	TGTGCCAGCAAGCCTAGACAGGGCGAGAACACTGAAGCTTTCTTT	CASKPRQGENTEAFF
TRBD1	NA	TRBV12-3/TRBV12-4	TRBJ1-2	TGTGCCAGCAGTTGGGGGACAGGGCATGGCTACACCTTC	CASSWGTGHGYTF
TRBD2	few	TRBV3-1	TRBJ2-5	TGTGCCAGCAGCCAGCTTGGAGCGGGGGGGGTTCAAGAGACCCAGTACTTC	CASSQLGAGGVQETQYF
NA	few	TRBV7-8	TRBJ2-5	TGTGCCAGCAGCCCCACAACGGGTTTGTACCAAGAGACCCAGTACTTC	CASSPTTGLYQETQYF